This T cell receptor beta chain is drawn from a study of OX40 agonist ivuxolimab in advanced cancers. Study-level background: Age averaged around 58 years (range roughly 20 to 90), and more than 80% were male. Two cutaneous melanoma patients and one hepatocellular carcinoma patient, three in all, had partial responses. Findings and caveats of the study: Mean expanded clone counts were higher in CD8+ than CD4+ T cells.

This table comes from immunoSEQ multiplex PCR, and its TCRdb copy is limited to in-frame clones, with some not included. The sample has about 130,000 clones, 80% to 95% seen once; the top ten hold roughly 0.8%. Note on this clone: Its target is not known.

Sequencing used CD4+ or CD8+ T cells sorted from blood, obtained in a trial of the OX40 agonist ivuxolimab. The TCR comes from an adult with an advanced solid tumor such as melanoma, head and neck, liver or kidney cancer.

CDR3 sequence: CASSPSRLNTEAFF. The DNA of the CDR3 is TGTGCCAGCAGTCCAAGTCGTCTGAACACTGAAGCTTTCTTT. This rearrangement joins TRBV27 to TRBJ1-1; no clear D. CDR1 and CDR2 (germline): MNHEY, SMNVEV (reference sequence). Trimming cost V 5 bases and J 0 bases, with 10 bases left between them. This CDR3 region has 14 residues.